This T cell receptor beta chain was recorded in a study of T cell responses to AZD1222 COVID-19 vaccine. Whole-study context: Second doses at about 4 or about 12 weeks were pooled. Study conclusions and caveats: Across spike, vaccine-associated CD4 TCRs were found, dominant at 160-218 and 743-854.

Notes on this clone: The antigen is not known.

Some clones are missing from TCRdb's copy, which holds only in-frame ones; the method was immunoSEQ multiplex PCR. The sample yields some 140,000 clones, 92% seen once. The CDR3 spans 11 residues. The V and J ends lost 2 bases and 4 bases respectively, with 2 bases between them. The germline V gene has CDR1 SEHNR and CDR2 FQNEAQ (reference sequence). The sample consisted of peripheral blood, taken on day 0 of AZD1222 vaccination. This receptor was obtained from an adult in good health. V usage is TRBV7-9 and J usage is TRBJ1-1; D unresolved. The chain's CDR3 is CASSLSTEAFF. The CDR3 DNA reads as TGTGCCAGCAGCTTATCCACTGAAGCTTTCTTT.